The next 26 T cell receptor beta chains were all read from a single sample in a study of breast tumors, draining lymph nodes, adjacent tissues. Axillary draining lymph nodes of breast cancer patients supplied the node samples. TCRdb used MiXCR to reprocess the multiplex PCR reads, holding one entry per CDR3 protein. The table lists approximately 100,000 distinct CDR3 sequences, 30% of them singletons. The sequenced sample consisted of axillary lymph node tissue. The receptors come from a female donor with breast cancer. Some clones in this sample may be carry-over from other donors' samples.

This clonotype was seen ten or more times. The chain recombines TRBV6-5 with TRBJ2-1; TRBD2 matches at 13 bases. The CDR3 is 15 residues long. Germline trimming cut 6 bases from V and 9 bases from J; bases unmatched to any gene: 8. Germline CDR1 is MNHEY and CDR2 is SVGAGI. The CDR3 here is CASRGLAGVSSEQFF. The CDR3 coding sequence is TGTGCCAGCAGAGGACTAGCGGGAGTGTCCAGTGAGCAGTTCTTC.

The sample holds a few counts of this clonotype. The chain is built from TRBV6-2 or TRBV6-3 and TRBJ1-1; D not certain. With 6 bases removed from V and 5 bases from J, the gap between germline ends came to 13 bases. CDR3 length equals 13 residues. Germline CDR1 and CDR2: MNHEY and SVGEGT. CDR3 coding DNA: TGTGCCAGCAGGTCTCATGTTACGACTGAAGCTTTCTTT. This gives the protein CASRSHVTTEAFF.

This clonotype was recorded at least ten times. The CDR3 DNA reads TGCAGCGTTGTGGAGGGGGGAACTGAAGCTTTCTTT. Translating gives CSVVEGGTEAFF. V usage is TRBV29-1 and J usage is TRBJ1-1; D perhaps matches TRBD1 (6 bases). V lost 4 bases and J lost 5, with 11 bases in between. In germline, CDR1 is SQVTM, CDR2 ANQGSEA. The CDR3 covers 12 residues.

About this clonotype: At one of its ends the junction is not consistent with the germline gene, which may arise from a read error. This chain uses TRBV20-1 with TRBJ2-5, with TRBD2 as a possible D gene (5 bases). The CDR3 consists of 13 residues. Germline assignment: CDR1 DFQATT and CDR2 SNEGSKA (reference sequence). CDR3 amino acids: CSATATARETRYF. DNA of the CDR3: TGCAGTGCTACGGCAACAGCTAGGGAGACCCGGTACTTC.

This clonotype showed up many times. At one end the junction does not follow the germline gene, possibly because of a read error. The J gene is TRBJ2-2, the V gene TRBV12-3 or TRBV12-4, with D maybe TRBD2 (6 bases). This CDR3 spans 15 amino acids. The CDR3 sequence: CASNLGRGSTGELFF. CDR3 DNA sequence: TGTGCCAGCAATTTAGGCCGGGGGAGCACCGGGGAGCTGTTTTTT.

The count of this clonotype is one. CDR3: CASSREQGALTGELFF. CDR3 in DNA: TGTGCCAGCAGCAGAGAACAGGGGGCTCTCACCGGGGAGCTGTTTTTT. The chain links TRBV7-2 to TRBJ2-2, with TRBD1 identical over 9 bases. This CDR3 contains 16 residues. V lost 5 bases to trimming and J lost 4 bases; unmatched junction nucleotides: 8. CDR1 and CDR2 from the germline V gene are SGHTA and FQGNSA.

This clonotype was observed at least ten times. A much larger clone lies a single base off, so this may be a read error. The J gene is TRBJ2-7, the V gene TRBV5-4, with a tentative D call TRBD2 (7 bases). Germline values: CDR1 SGHNT, CDR2 YYREEE (reference sequence). CDR3 length equals 16 residues. Trimming left V 4 bases short and J 0 bases short, with 17 bases between. The CDR3 DNA is TGTGCCAGCAGCCTGGGGGGGGCCCTGGGCTCCTACGAGCAGTACTTC. Its translation is CASSLGGALGSYEQYF.

This clonotype was observed at least ten times. V and J are TRBV15 and TRBJ1-2, with TRBD1 as a possible D gene (6 bases). The CDR3 loop spans 16 amino acids. The germline V and J ends were trimmed by 0 bases and 5 bases, with 16 bases remaining between them. CDR1 is LNHNV and CDR2 is YYDKDF in the germline V gene (reference sequence). The CDR3 nucleotides are TGTGCCACCAGCAGAGATTCGGGCAGGGGTGGGTATGGCTACACCTTC. This gives the protein CATSRDSGRGGYGYTF.

Points on this clonotype: One junction end disagrees with the germline gene, perhaps due to a read error. The chain joins TRBV5-1 to TRBJ1-1; no clear D gene. Germline values: CDR1 SGHRS, CDR2 YFSETQ. CDR3 length: 15 residues. The CDR3, as DNA: TGCGCCAGCAGCCCATACAGCGACATGAACACTGGAGCTTTCTTT. Encoded protein: CASSPYSDMNTGAFF.

The chain links TRBV20-1 to TRBJ1-4; 7 bases align to TRBD1. V shed 5 bases, J shed 3 bases, and the junction held 9 bases outside the gene matches. CDR1 and CDR2 (germline): DFQATT, SNEGSKA (reference sequence). The CDR3 loop spans 15 amino acids. CDR3 in DNA: TGCAGTGCTCTAAGGGGGACAGCATCTAATGAAAAACTGTTTTTT. Translated, it gives CSALRGTASNEKLFF.

This clonotype was seen only a few times. This sequence joins TRBV4-2 and TRBJ2-3, with a possible D match to TRBD2 (7 bases). The CDR3 is 15 residues long. Germline assignment: CDR1 LGHNA and CDR2 YNFKEQ. V lost 5 bases and J 8 bases, leaving 20 bases between the germline ends. CDR3 DNA: TGTGCCAGCAGCACCTGGGGGGGCGACGCAGGTACGCAGTATTTT. It yields the protein CASSTWGGDAGTQYF.

This clonotype was seen many times. The rearrangement joins TRBV10-3 to TRBJ2-7; 12 bases are a match to TRBD2. CDR1 ENHRY and CDR2 SYGVKD come from the germline V gene. The CDR3 consists of 15 residues. Trimming at V came to 2 bases and at J to 7 bases, leaving 6 bases not matched to a gene. The CDR3 DNA follows: TGTGCCATCAGTGAGCCGGGACTAGCGGGCTTGGAGCAGTACTTC. It encodes CAISEPGLAGLEQYF.

Of note for this clonotype: Given a much more abundant clone one base away, this may be a read error. The gene calls are TRBV3-1 and TRBJ2-1, with D maybe TRBD1 (6 bases). The CDR3 length is 18 residues. The germline gives CDR1 LGHDT, CDR2 YNNKEL (reference sequence). Written as DNA, the CDR3 is TGTGCCAGCAGCCAAGAAACGAGTGGGACACTCGGGGACAATAAGCAGTTCTTC. Translating gives CASSQETSGTLGDNKQFF.

There are many counts of this clonotype. The chain recombines TRBV5-1 with TRBJ2-1; 15 nucleotides line up with TRBD2. CDR3 length equals 16 residues. The ends lost 4 bases at V and 7 bases at J; junction bases unmatched: 6. The germline CDR1 and CDR2 sequences are SGHRS and YFSETQ. CDR3: CASSDSGLAGGNEQFF. The CDR3 DNA reads TGCGCCAGCAGCGACTCGGGACTAGCGGGAGGAAATGAGCAGTTCTTC.

This clonotype was recorded at least ten times. The rearrangement joins TRBV11-2 to TRBJ2-7; possibly TRBD1 for D (6 bases). The V end lost 1 base, the J end lost 2 bases, and 6 bases lay between the germline ends. The CDR3 runs 13 residues. CDR1 SGHAT and CDR2 FQNNGV come from the germline V gene. In nucleotides, the CDR3 is TGTGCCAGCAGCTTAGGGACAGCCTACGAGCAGTACTTC. Amino acid sequence: CASSLGTAYEQYF.

The rearrangement links TRBV10-3 to TRBJ1-4, with no clear D. V dropped 0 bases and J dropped 1 base, with 3 bases sitting between them. This CDR3 has 14 amino acids. From germline, CDR1 is ENHRY and CDR2 SYGVKD. As DNA, the CDR3 is TGTGCCATCAGTGAGTCGCAAACTAATGAAAAACTGTTTTTT. This sequence encodes CAISESQTNEKLFF.

The rearrangement joins TRBV7-3 to TRBJ1-4, with D maybe TRBD1 (6 bases). The V gene lost 5 bases and the J gene lost 8 bases, with 15 bases spanning the gap. The germline CDR1 and CDR2 sequences are SGHTA and FQGTGA. The CDR3 is 14 amino acids. CDR3 sequence: CASSVGRGAEKLFF. In nucleotides, the CDR3 is TGTGCCAGCAGCGTAGGCAGGGGAGCCGAAAAACTGTTTTTT.

At least ten counts were recorded for this clonotype. A much larger clone sits a single nucleotide away, making a read error possible. The rearrangement joins TRBV6-6 to TRBJ2-7, with D possibly being TRBD1 (6 bases). CDR1 and CDR2 from the germline V gene are MNHNY and SVGAGI (reference sequence). Trimming pared 5 bases from V and 0 bases from J, leaving 17 bases between. There are 16 residues in the CDR3. The CDR3 DNA sequence: TGTGCCAGCAGTCATAGTCTTGGACAGCCCTCCTACGAGCAGTACTTC. This codes for CASSHSLGQPSYEQYF.

This clonotype was seen many times. J is TRBJ2-1 and V is TRBV9, with 8 positions matching TRBD1. Per the germline V gene, CDR1 is SGDLS and CDR2 is YYNGEE. V shed 3 bases, J shed 9 bases, and the junction held 5 bases outside the gene matches. The CDR3 runs to 13 residues. CDR3 sequence (DNA): TGTGCCAGCAGCGCCGACAGGGGCACTGAGCAGTTCTTC. It is translated as CASSADRGTEQFF. Full variable domain (outside the CDR3, taken from reference TRBV9 and TRBJ2-1): DSGVTQTPKHLITATGQRVTLRCSPRSGDLSVYWYQQSLDQGLQFLIQYYNGEERAKGNILERFSAQQFPDLHSELNLSSLELGDSALYFCASSADRGTEQFFGPGTRLTVL.

CDR3 in DNA: TGCAGTGCTAGGCAGCGGGAGGACGCTAACTATGGCTACACCTTC. Translated, it gives CSARQREDANYGYTF. V and J are TRBV20-1 and TRBJ1-2; D gene ambiguous. The germline CDR1 and CDR2 sequences are DFQATT and SNEGSKA (reference sequence). This CDR3 comprises 15 residues. Trimming took off 3 bases at V and 0 bases at J, with 14 bases between the two ends.

Concerning this clonotype itself: One end of the junction does not line up with germline, which may come from a read error. This chain uses TRBV20-1 with TRBJ2-7; D is ambiguous. Germline lookup yields CDR1 DFQATT and CDR2 SNEGSKA (reference sequence). The CDR3 contains 13 residues. CDR3 in amino acids: CSARDLASYAQYF. CDR3 bases: TGCAGTGCTAGAGATTTGGCCTCCTACGCGCAGTACTTC.

This clonotype showed up many times. CDR3 coding DNA: TGTGCCAGTAGTATTACAGGGGGACTGGGTTTAGATAATTCACCCCTCCACTTT. It codes for CASSITGGLGLDNSPLHF. V usage is TRBV19 and J usage is TRBJ1-6; 8 positions agree with TRBD1. Germline CDR1 reads LNHDA; CDR2 reads SQIVND (reference sequence). V lost 3 bases, J lost 5 bases, and 12 bases stayed unmatched. CDR3 length equals 18 residues.

This clonotype appeared many times. The germline gene is not matched at one end of the junction; a read error may be the cause. The rearrangement joins TRBV6-6 to TRBJ2-7; perhaps TRBD2 as D (6 bases). Germline lookup yields CDR1 MNHNY and CDR2 SVGAGI (reference sequence). There are 15 residues in the CDR3. CDR3 coding DNA: TGTGCCAGCAGTCACTCGTTTTCGGGAGCCGACGAGCAGTACTTC. Translation gives CASSHSFSGADEQYF.

This clonotype was recorded at least ten times. The chain joins TRBV6-6 to TRBJ2-5; TRBD2 matches 14 bases. J gave up 5 bases and V 6 bases, and 8 bases lay outside the gene matches. Germline V gives CDR1 MNHNY, CDR2 SVGAGI (reference sequence). The CDR3 sequence is 16 residues long. CDR3 nucleotide sequence: TGTGCCAGCAGAAGACTAGCGGGGGGGTGGAGGGAGACCCAGTACTTC. Translated: CASRRLAGGWRETQYF.

This clonotype showed up many times. The chain joins TRBV11-3 to TRBJ2-1, with TRBD2 matching 12 bases. V was pared by 4 bases and J by 8 bases, with 6 bases of the junction left unmatched. CDR1 is SGHNT, CDR2 YENEEA, per germline. The CDR3 spans 15 residues. The CDR3 loop reads CASSSGTSGWDEQFF. CDR3 bases: TGTGCCAGCAGCTCCGGGACTAGCGGGTGGGATGAGCAGTTCTTC. The full variable domain, completed using reference TRBV11-3 and TRBJ2-1, is EAGVVQSPRYKIIEKKQPVAFWCNPISGHNTLYWYLQNLGQGPELLIRYENEEAVDDSQLPKDRFSAERLKGVDSTLKIQPAELGDSAVYLCASSSGTSGWDEQFFGPGTRLTVL.

A remark on this clonotype: Likely a read error: the CDR3 ends without its conserved phenylalanine or tryptophan. The DNA is left out, because the CDR3 cannot be placed on it with certainty; the CDR3 is given as TCRdb lists it. CDR3 amino acids: CASSLTGGDSFSYPL. V usage is TRBV7-3 and J usage is TRBJ1-2; the table's D gene call, TRBD1, was not cross checked with the DNA. The CDR3 sequence runs 15 residues, both termini included. Looked up from germline, CDR1 is SGHTA and CDR2 is FQGTGA.